This T cell receptor beta chain derives from a study of cytomegalovirus exposure and HLA in healthy donors. Background on the study: Assignment to the Caucasian-associated ancestry cluster applied to approximately 80% of the approximately 390 genotyped donors.

With 60 Vbeta and 13 Jbeta primers, the PCR was carried out. Sequencing was performed with immunoSEQ multiplex PCR; in TCRdb, only in-frame clones are kept and a portion is missing. The sample comprises fewer than 250,000 clones, around 79% of which are singletons, and 1.5% to 2% rests with the top ten. V lost 3 bases to trimming and J lost 2 bases; unmatched junction nucleotides: 5. The CDR3 length is 16 residues. The V gene's germline CDR1 is SGDLS and CDR2 YYNGEE. The J gene is TRBJ2-3, the V gene TRBV9; TRBD1 aligns across 11 bases. This TCR was recovered from a man between 18 and 29 years old in good health and CMV-seronegative. Sequenced input: PBMCs. This CDR3 reads CASSGGQGVFTDTQYF. Here the CDR3 DNA reads TGTGCCAGCAGCGGGGGACAGGGGGTATTCACAGATACGCAGTATTTT.